Each of the 9 T cell receptor beta chains below was sequenced from the same sample in a study of blood T cell repertoires in COVID-19 (dated by TCRdb to 2018 to 2020). The library relied on the immunoSEQ multiplex PCR assay. In TCRdb, the immuneACCESS table is reduced to in-frame sequences with V and J assigned. These tables do not hold every clone; where another copy was compared, an unresolved V gene accounts for under half, and the others remain unexplained. Here the sample has approximately 150,000 clones; just over 90% occur a single time. The ten largest account for about 4.9% of the sample. Specimen: peripheral blood. All receptors come from a man between 18 and 29 years old with COVID-19, enrolled during active disease.

On this clone: Other DNA sequences of this sample code for an identical CDR3. This chain joins TRBV12-3 or TRBV12-4 and TRBJ2-7; 7 bases match TRBD1. The V and J ends lost 3 bases and 1 base, in that order; junction bases with no gene match: 0. The CDR3 is 13 residues long. CDR3 loop: CASSLGQSYEQYF. In nucleotides, the CDR3 is TGTGCCAGCAGTTTGGGACAGTCCTACGAGCAGTACTTC.

The genes are TRBV5-3 and TRBJ2-2; the D gene is possibly TRBD2 (5 bases). TRBV5-3 counts as an open reading frame of uncertain function. Trimming cost V 0 bases and J 5 bases, with 17 bases left between them. This CDR3 spans 17 amino acids. CDR3 nucleotides: TGTGCCAGAAGCTTGGTCAGACTACCAATTTCAACCGGGGAGCTGTTTTTT. As protein: CARSLVRLPISTGELFF.

The chain carries TRBV5-6 and TRBJ2-1; D is uncertain. V lost 2 bases, J lost 10 bases, and 10 bases lay in between. Per germline, CDR1 SGHDT and CDR2 YYEEEE. The CDR3 extends over 12 amino acids. The chain's CDR3 is CASSLQTGEQFF. CDR3 sequence (DNA): TGTGCCAGCAGCTTACAAACCGGGGAGCAGTTCTTC.

The rearrangement uses TRBV30 and TRBJ2-1; 9 bases align to TRBD1. J lost 6 bases, V lost 2 bases, and 8 bases had no gene match. Germline-derived CDR1 and CDR2 are GTSNPN and SVGIG (reference sequence). This CDR3 is 15 amino acids long. The CDR3 coding sequence is TGTGCCTGGAGTTATGGGACAGGGAGATCCAATGAGCAGTTCTTC. It codes for CAWSYGTGRSNEQFF.

The gene calls are TRBV7-7 and TRBJ2-1, with 7 bases fitting TRBD1. Looked up from germline, CDR1 is SSHAT and CDR2 is FNYEAQ (reference sequence). The junction had 15 bases not matched to a gene; V was cut back by 5 bases and J by 5 bases. The CDR3 covers 17 residues. The CDR3 loop reads CASSKTTGKKAHNEQFF. CDR3 in DNA: TGTGCCAGCAGCAAGACGACAGGGAAAAAGGCACACAATGAGCAGTTCTTC.

V and J are TRBV5-5 and TRBJ2-2; tentative D call: TRBD2 (5 bases). The germline V and J ends were trimmed by 2 bases and 0 bases, with 8 bases remaining between them. The CDR3 is made up of 15 amino acids. Germline V gives CDR1 SGHKS, CDR2 YYEKEE (reference sequence). The CDR3 coding sequence is TGTGCCAGCAGCTTATGGACTGCGAACACCGGGGAGCTGTTTTTT. Amino acid sequence: CASSLWTANTGELFF.

CDR3 nucleotide sequence: TGTGCCAGCAGCTTGAATGCGTTTACCACAGATACGCAGTATTTT. Protein product: CASSLNAFTTDTQYF. The rearrangement uses TRBV5-5 and TRBJ2-3; no reliable D call. CDR3 size: 15 residues. Germline V gene sequence: CDR1 SGHKS, CDR2 YYEKEE (reference sequence). V shed 1 base and J shed 2 bases, with 11 bases lying between them.

The chain joins TRBV19 to TRBJ2-5; 8 nucleotides line up with TRBD1. Germline loops: CDR1 LNHDA, CDR2 SQIVND (reference sequence). CDR3 length: 18 residues. V lost 9 bases to trimming and J lost 0 bases; unmatched junction nucleotides: 18. The CDR3 DNA follows: TGTGCCAGCACCCAGGGGCAGGGGGCCCTACAGCACCAAGAGACCCAGTACTTC. Amino acids: CASTQGQGALQHQETQYF.

The chain recombines TRBV10-3 with TRBJ2-7, with D perhaps matching TRBD1 (5 bases). The CDR3 has 15 residues. The V end was cut by 4 bases, the J end by 5 bases, with 18 bases between. Germline lookup yields CDR1 ENHRY and CDR2 SYGVKD. The CDR3 loop reads CAISVRTGLEDEQYF. DNA for the CDR3: TGTGCCATCAGTGTGCGAACAGGCCTCGAGGACGAGCAGTACTTC.